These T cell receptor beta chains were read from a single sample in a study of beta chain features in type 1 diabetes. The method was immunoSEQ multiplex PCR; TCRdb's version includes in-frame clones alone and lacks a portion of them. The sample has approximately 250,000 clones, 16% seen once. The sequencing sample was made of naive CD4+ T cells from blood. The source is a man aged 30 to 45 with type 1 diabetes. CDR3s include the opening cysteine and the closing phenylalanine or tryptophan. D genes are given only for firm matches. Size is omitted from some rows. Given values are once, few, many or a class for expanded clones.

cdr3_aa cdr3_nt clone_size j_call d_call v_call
CASSPPGSGSYNEQFF TGTGCCAGCTCACCTCCAGGGAGTGGGTCCTACAATGAGCAGTTCTTC . TRBJ2-1 . TRBV18
CASGRGTDKLF TGTGCCAGCGGACGGGGGACAGACAAGCTCTTC once TRBJ1-2 TRBD1 TRBV28
CASSQRSLETQYF TGTGCCAGCAGCCAAAGATCCCTGGAGACCCAGTACTTC few TRBJ2-5 . TRBV14
CASSSSGEKLFF TGTGCCAGCAGTTCCTCCGGAGAAAAACTGTTTTTT few TRBJ1-4 . TRBV25-1
CAIKSQGTDTQYF TGTGCCATCAAATCCCAGGGCACAGATACGCAGTATTTT . TRBJ2-3 . TRBV10-3
CASSSGSRTQYF TGTGCCAGCAGCTCGGGTTCTCGGACGCAGTATTTT few TRBJ2-3 . TRBV7-2
CASSVDGMGHNEQFF TGTGCCAGCAGCGTAGACGGAATGGGGCACAATGAGCAGTTCTTC . TRBJ2-1 . TRBV9
CASSSPGQVYNEQFF TGTGCCAGCAGTTCACCGGGACAGGTCTACAATGAGCAGTTCTTC . TRBJ2-1 TRBD1 TRBV28
CASSFGQSTDTQYF TGTGCCAGCAGCTTCGGACAGAGCACAGATACGCAGTATTTT . TRBJ2-3 . TRBV7-3
CSAPFEKLFF TGCAGTGCACCGTTTGAAAAACTGTTTTTT . TRBJ1-4 . TRBV20-1
CASTPLGSYEQYF TGTGCCAGCACCCCACTAGGCTCCTACGAGCAGTACTTC few TRBJ2-7 . TRBV6-6
CASSFGPTLQGTQETQYF TGTGCCAGCAGCTTTGGACCAACGCTACAGGGAACACAAGAGACCCAGTACTTC few TRBJ2-5 . TRBV5-4
CASSQNRLVTGELFF TGTGCCAGCAGCCAAAACCGACTGGTCACCGGGGAGCTGTTTTTT few TRBJ2-2 . TRBV14
CASNIGGSQGEQFF TGTGCCAGCAATATTGGGGGCTCCCAGGGGGAGCAGTTCTTC few TRBJ2-1 . TRBV2
CASSDGQHPLDTQYF TGTGCCAGCAGTGACGGGCAGCACCCTTTAGATACGCAGTATTTT . TRBJ2-3 . TRBV6-4
CAAGQGIVPDTQYF TGTGCCGCGGGACAGGGGATCGTCCCAGATACGCAGTATTTT few TRBJ2-3 TRBD1 TRBV10-3
CASSIRQGGAETQYF TGCGCCAGCAGCATTCGACAGGGGGGAGCGGAGACCCAGTACTTC . TRBJ2-5 TRBD1 TRBV5-1
CSVVGTGHTYEQYF TGCAGCGTTGTCGGGACAGGTCACACCTACGAGCAGTACTTC few TRBJ2-7 TRBD1 TRBV29-1
CASSPWTGGTEAFF TGTGCCAGCAGTCCCTGGACAGGGGGCACTGAAGCTTTCTTT few TRBJ1-1 TRBD1 TRBV27
CASSLSPETQYF TGTGCCAGCAGCTTAAGTCCAGAGACCCAGTACTTC few TRBJ2-5 . TRBV11-1
CASRLAGAETQYF TGCGCCAGCCGCCTTGCAGGGGCGGAGACCCAGTACTTC . TRBJ2-5 . TRBV5-1
CASSAGHNEQFF TGTGCCAGCTCAGCGGGCCACAATGAGCAGTTCTTC few TRBJ2-1 . TRBV7-2
CASSPGRGGSTDTQYF TGTGCCAGCAGCCCAGGGAGAGGGGGGAGCACAGATACGCAGTATTTT few TRBJ2-3 . TRBV9
CATLWGAGYEQYF TGTGCCACCCTCTGGGGAGCCGGCTACGAGCAGTACTTC . TRBJ2-7 . TRBV10-3
CASSVEAGGFNEQFF TGTGCCAGCAGCGTAGAAGCGGGAGGTTTCAATGAGCAGTTCTTC . TRBJ2-1 TRBD2 TRBV9
CASSTSGLGSYNEQFF TGTGCCAGCAGCACTAGCGGGCTGGGCTCCTACAATGAGCAGTTCTTC . TRBJ2-1 TRBD2 TRBV28
CSAPRPYEQYF TGCAGTGCTCCTCGACCCTACGAGCAGTACTTC . TRBJ2-7 . TRBV20-1
CASSVGQGSYNEQFF TGCGCCAGCAGCGTGGGACAGGGGTCCTACAATGAGCAGTTCTTC . TRBJ2-1 TRBD1 TRBV5-1